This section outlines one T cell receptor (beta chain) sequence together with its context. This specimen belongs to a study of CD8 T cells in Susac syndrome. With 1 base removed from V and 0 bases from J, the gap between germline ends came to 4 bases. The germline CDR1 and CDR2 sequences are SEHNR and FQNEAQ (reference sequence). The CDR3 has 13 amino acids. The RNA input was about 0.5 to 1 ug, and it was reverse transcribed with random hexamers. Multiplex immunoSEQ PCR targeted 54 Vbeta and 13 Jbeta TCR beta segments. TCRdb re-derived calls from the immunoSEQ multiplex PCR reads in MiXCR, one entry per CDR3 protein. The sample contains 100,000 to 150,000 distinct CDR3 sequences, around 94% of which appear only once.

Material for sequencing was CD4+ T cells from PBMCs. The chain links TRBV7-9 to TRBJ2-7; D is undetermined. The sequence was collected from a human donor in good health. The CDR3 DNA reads TGTGCCAGCAGCTTAGGACACTCCTACGAGCAGTACTTC. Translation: CASSLGHSYEQYF.